This T cell receptor (beta chain) derives from a study of T cells in Graves' hyperthyroidism and ophthalmopathy. What was amplified from RNA transcripts were TCR beta CDR3 regions. The study used the HTBI primer set for a first-round RT-PCR of the TCR CDR3. One entry per CDR3 protein, called by TCRdb with MiXCR from the multiplex PCR reads. The sample holds about 400,000 distinct CDR3 sequences, 15% to 19% seen once. Hyperthyroidism, newly diagnosed and lasting under 2 months, affected patients aged 18 to 65. Diagnoses were made from clinical symptoms, serum measures (thyroxine and TRAb), thyroid ultrasound and orbital computed tomography. This clonotype was counted ten times or more. The length of the CDR3 is 14 residues. Germline V lookup: CDR1 DFQATT, CDR2 SNEGSKA (reference sequence). With 6 bases removed from V and 3 bases from J, the gap between germline ends came to 15 bases.

The specimen was blood. The rearrangement uses TRBV20-1 and TRBJ1-3, with D uncertain. This TCR came from a woman aged 18 to 35 with Graves' hyperthyroidism that later progressed to Graves' ophthalmopathy. CDR3 nucleotide sequence: TGCAGTGCACCCCTCAGCACGGTTGGAAACACCATATATTTT. Amino acid sequence: CSAPLSTVGNTIYF.